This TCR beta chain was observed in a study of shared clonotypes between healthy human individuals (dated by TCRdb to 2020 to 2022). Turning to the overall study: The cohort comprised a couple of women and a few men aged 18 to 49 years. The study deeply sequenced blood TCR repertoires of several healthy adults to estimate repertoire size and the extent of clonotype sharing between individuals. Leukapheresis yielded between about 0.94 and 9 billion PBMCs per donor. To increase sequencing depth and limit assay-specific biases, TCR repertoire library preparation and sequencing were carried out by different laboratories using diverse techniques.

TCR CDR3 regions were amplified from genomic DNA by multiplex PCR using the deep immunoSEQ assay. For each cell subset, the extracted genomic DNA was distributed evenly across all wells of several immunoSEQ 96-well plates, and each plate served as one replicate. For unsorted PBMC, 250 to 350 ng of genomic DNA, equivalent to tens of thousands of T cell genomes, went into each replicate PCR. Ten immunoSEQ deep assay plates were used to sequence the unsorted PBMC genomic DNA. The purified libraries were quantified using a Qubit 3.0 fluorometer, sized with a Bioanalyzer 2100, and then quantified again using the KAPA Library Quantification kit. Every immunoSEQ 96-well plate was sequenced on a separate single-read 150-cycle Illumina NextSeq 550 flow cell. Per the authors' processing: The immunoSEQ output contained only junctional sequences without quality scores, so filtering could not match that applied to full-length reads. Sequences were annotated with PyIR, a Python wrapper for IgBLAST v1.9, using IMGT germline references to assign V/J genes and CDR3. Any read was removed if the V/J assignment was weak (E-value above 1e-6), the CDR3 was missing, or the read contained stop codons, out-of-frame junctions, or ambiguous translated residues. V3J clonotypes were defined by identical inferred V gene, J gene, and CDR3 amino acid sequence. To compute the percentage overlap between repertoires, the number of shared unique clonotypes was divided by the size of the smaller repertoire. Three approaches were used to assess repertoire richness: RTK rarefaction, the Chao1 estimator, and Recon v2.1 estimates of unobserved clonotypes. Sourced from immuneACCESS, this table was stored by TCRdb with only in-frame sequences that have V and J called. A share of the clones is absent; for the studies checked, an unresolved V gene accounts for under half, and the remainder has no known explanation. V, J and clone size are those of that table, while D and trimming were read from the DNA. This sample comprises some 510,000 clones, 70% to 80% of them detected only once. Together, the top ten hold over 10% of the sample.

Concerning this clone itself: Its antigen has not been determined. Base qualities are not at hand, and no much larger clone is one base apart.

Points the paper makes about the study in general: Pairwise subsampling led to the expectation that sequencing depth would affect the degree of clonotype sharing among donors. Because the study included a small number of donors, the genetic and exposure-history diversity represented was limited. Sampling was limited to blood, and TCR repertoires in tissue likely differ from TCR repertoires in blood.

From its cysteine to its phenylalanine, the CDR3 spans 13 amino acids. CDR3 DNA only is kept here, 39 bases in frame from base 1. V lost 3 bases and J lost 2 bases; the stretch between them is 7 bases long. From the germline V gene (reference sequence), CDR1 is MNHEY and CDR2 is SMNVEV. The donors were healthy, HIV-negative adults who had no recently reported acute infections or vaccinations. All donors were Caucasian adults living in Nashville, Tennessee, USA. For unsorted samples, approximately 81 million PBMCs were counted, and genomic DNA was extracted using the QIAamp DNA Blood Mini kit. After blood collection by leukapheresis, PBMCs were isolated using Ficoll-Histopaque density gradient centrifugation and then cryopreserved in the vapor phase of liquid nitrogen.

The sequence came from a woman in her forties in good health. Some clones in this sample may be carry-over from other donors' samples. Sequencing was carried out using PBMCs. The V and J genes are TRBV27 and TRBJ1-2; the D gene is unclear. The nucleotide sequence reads TGTGCCAGCAGTTTGCGTCCAAACTATGGCTACACCTTC. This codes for CASSLRPNYGYTF.